The TCR beta chain under discussion was sequenced for a study of cytomegalovirus exposure and HLA in healthy donors. A remark on this clone: Its matching antigen is unknown.

Overall study findings and caveats: A few chains tied to CMV proved CMV antigen-specific in vitro. Compared with the approximately 680-donor mean, an Asian-associated ancestry cluster reportedly had fewer N-insertions, according to a later analysis. In a later analysis, specific HLA alleles were associated with under 20,000 TCR beta sequences at a 0.05 false discovery rate. Most TCR sequences were rare, but some public TCRs occurred in many donors.

There are 14 residues in the CDR3. Germline values: CDR1 SGHNT, CDR2 YYREEE (reference sequence). Use of 60 Vbeta and 13 Jbeta primers characterized the PCR. The assay was immunoSEQ multiplex PCR, and TCRdb's table has in-frame clones only and misses some. The table has over 120,000 clones, approximately 80% seen once. The TCR was taken from a woman in her fifties or sixties in good health and CMV-seropositive. V and J are TRBV5-4 and TRBJ2-5, with D perhaps matching TRBD2 (5 bases). The assigned J gene may be wrong: the sequence end matches TRBJ2-7 better. Sequenced material: PBMCs. DNA for the CDR3: TGTGCCAGCAGCTTGGTTCCGGGGTCCTACGAGCAGTACTTC. This gives the protein CASSLVPGSYEQYF.